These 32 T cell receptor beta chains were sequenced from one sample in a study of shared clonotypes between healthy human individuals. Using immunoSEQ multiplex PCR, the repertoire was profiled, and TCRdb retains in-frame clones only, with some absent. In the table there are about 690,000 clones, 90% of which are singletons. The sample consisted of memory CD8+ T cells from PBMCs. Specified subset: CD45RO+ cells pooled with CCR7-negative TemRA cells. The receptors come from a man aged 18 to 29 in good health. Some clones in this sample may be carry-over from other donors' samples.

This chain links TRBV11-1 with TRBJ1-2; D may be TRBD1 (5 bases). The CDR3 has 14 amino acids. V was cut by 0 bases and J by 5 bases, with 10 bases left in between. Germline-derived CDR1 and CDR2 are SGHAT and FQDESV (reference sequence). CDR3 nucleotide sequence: TGTGCCAGCAGCTTAGCGGAGGGGCAGTATGGCTACACCTTC. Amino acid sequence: CASSLAEGQYGYTF.

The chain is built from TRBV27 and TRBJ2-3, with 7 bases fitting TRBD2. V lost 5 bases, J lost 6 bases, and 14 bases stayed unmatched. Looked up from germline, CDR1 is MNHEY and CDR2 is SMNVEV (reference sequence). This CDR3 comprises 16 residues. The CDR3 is CASSEILTSSTDTQYF. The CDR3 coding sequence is TGTGCCAGCAGTGAAATACTGACTAGCTCCACCGATACGCAGTATTTT.

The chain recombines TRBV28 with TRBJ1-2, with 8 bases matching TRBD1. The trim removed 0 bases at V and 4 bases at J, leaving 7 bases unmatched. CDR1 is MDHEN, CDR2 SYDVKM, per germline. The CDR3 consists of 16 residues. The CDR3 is CASSLWGGQGAYGYTF. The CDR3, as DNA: TGTGCCAGCAGTTTATGGGGCGGACAGGGTGCCTATGGCTACACCTTC.

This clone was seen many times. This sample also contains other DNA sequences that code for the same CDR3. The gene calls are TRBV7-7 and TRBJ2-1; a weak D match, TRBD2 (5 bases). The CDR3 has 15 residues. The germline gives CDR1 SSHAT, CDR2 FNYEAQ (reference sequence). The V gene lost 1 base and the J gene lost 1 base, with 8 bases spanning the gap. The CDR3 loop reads CASSLGLASYNEQFF. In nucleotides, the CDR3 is TGTGCCAGCAGCTTAGGGCTAGCTTCCTACAATGAGCAGTTCTTC.

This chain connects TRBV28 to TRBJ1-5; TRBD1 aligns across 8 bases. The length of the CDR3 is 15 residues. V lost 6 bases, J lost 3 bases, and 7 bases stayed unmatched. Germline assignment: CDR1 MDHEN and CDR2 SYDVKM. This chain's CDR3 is CASRLDRVDNQPQHF. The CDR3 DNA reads TGTGCCAGCAGGCTGGACAGGGTGGACAATCAGCCCCAGCATTTT.

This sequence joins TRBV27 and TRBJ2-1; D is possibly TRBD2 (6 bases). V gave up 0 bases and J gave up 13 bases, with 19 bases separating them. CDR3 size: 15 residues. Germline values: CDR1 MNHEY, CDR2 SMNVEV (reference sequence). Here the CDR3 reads CASSLSSPRMEGQFF. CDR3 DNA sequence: TGTGCCAGCAGTTTATCGTCCCCCAGGATGGAGGGTCAGTTCTTC.

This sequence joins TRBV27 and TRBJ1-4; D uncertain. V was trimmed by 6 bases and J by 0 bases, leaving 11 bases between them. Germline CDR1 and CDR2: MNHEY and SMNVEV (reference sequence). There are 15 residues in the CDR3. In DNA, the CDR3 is TGTGCCAGCAGCGCTTTTCGAACAACTAATGAAAAACTGTTTTTT. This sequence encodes CASSAFRTTNEKLFF.

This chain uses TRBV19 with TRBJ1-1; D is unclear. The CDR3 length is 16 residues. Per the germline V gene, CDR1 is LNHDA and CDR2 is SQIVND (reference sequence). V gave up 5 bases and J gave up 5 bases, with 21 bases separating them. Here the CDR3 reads CASSPKLRSWATEAFF. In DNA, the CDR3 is TGTGCCAGTAGTCCGAAGTTGCGTTCGTGGGCTACTGAAGCTTTCTTT. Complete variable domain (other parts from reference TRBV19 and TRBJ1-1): DGGITQSPKYLFRKEGQNVTLSCEQNLNHDAMYWYRQDPGQGLRLIYYSQIVNDFQKGDIAEGYSVSREKKESFPLTVTSAQKNPTAFYLCASSPKLRSWATEAFFGQGTRLTVV.

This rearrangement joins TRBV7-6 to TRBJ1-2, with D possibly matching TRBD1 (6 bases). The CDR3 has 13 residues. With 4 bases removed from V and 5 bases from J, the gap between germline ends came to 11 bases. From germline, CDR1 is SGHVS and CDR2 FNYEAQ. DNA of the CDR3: TGTGCCAGCAGCTCGACCACAGGGTATGGCTACACCTTC. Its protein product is CASSSTTGYGYTF.

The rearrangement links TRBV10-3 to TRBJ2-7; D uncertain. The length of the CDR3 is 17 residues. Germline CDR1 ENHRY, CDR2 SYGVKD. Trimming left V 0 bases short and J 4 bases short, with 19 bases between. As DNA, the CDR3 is TGTGCCATCAGTGAGTCCTCCAGTCCCCCTATCCAGTACGAGCAGTACTTC. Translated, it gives CAISESSSPPIQYEQYF.

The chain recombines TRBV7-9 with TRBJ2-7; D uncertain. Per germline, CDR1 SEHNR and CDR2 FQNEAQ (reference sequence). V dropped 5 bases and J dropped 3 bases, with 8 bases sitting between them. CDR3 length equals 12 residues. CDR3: CASSPSNYEQYF. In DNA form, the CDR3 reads TGTGCCAGCAGCCCCTCGAACTACGAGCAGTACTTC.

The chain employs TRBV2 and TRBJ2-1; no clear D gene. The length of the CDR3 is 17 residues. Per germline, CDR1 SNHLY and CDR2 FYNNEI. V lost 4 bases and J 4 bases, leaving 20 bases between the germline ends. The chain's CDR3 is CASSGRVVARTYNEQFF. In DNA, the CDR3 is TGTGCCAGCAGTGGAAGGGTTGTAGCACGGACGTACAATGAGCAGTTCTTC.

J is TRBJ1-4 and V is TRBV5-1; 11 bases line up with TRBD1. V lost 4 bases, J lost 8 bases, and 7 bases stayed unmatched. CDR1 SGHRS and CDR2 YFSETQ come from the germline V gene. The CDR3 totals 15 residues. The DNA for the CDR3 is TGCGCCAGCAGCCCGGGGACAGGGGGACGGGAAAAACTGTTTTTT. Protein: CASSPGTGGREKLFF.

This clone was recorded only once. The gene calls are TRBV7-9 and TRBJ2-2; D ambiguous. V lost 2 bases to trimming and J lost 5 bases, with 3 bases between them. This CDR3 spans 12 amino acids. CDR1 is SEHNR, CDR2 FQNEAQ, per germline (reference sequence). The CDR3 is CASSLRTGELFF. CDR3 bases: TGTGCCAGCAGCTTACGGACCGGGGAGCTGTTTTTT. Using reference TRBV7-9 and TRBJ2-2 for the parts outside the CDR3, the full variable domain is DTGVSQNPRHKITKRGQNVTFRCDPISEHNRLYWYRQTLGQGPEFLTYFQNEAQLEKSRLLSDRFSAERPKGSFSTLEIQRTEQGDSAMYLCASSLRTGELFFGEGSRLTVL.

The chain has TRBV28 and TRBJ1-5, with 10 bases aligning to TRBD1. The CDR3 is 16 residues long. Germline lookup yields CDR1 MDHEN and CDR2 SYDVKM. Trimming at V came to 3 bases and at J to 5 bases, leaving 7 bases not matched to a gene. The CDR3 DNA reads TGTGCCAGCAGTTTGGACAGGGGGTGGTTGTATCAGCCCCAGCATTTT. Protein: CASSLDRGWLYQPQHF.

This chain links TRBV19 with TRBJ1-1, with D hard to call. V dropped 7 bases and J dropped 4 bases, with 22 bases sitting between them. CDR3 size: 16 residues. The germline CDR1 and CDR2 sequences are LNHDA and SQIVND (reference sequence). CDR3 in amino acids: CASIPPDIRGVTEAFF. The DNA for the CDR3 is TGTGCCAGTATCCCCCCCGATATCCGGGGAGTCACTGAAGCTTTCTTT.

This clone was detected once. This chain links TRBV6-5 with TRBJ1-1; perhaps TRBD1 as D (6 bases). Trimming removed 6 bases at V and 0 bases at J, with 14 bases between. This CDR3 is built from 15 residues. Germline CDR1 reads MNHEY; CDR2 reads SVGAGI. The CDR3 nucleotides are TGTGCCAGCAGACATGGACAGCAGATGAACACTGAAGCTTTCTTT. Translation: CASRHGQQMNTEAFF.

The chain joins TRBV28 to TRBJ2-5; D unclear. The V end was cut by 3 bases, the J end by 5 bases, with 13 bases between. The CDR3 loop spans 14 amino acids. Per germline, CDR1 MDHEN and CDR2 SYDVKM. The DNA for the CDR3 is TGTGCCAGCAGTTTGGCTAGTGAGTTCGAGACCCAGTACTTC. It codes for CASSLASEFETQYF.

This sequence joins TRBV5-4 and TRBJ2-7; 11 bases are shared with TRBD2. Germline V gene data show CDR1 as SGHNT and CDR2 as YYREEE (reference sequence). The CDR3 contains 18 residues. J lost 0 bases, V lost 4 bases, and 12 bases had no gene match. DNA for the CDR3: TGTGCCAGCAGCCAGGGGCTAGCGGGAGGTCAGAGCTCCTACGAGCAGTACTTC. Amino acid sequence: CASSQGLAGGQSSYEQYF.

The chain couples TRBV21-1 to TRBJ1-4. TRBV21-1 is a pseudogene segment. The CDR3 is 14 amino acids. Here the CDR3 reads CASSLESPNEKLFF. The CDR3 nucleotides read TGTGCCAGCAGCCTGGAATCGCCTAATGAAAAACTGTTTTTT.

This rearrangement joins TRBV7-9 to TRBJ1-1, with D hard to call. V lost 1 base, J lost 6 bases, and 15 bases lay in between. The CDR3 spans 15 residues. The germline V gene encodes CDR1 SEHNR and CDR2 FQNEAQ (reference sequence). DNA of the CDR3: TGTGCCAGCAGCTTAGTGAACGAGGGCCGGGCTGAAGCTTTCTTT. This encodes CASSLVNEGRAEAFF.

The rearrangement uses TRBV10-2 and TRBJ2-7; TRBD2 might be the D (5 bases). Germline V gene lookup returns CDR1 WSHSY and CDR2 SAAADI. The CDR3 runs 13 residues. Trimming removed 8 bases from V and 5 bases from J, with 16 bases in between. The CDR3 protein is CASQNDRGHEQYF. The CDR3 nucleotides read TGCGCCAGCCAAAACGATCGAGGGCACGAGCAGTACTTC.

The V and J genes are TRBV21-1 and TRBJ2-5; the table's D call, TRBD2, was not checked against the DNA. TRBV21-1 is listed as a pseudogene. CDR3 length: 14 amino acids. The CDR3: CASTSRGTQETQYF. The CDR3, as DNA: TGTGCCAGCACCTCAAGAGGGACTCAAGAGACCCAGTACTTC.

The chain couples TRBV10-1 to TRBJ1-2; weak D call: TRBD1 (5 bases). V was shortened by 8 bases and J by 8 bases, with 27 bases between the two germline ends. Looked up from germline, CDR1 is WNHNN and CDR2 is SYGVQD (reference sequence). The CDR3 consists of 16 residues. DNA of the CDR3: TGCGCCAGCCGACGGGGGGTTACTATAAGTGTAAGCGGCTACACCTTC. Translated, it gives CASRRGVTISVSGYTF.

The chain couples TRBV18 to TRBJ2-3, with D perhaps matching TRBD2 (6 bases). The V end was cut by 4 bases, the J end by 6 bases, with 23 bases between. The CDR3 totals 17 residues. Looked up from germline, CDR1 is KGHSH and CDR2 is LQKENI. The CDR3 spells CASSQGFSGSPEDTQYF. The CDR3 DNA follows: TGTGCCAGCTCACAGGGGTTTAGCGGCTCGCCTGAGGATACGCAGTATTTT.

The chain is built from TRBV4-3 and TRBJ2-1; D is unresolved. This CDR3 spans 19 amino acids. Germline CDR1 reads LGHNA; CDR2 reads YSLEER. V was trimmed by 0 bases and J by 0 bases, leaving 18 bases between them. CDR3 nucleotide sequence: TGCGCCAGCAGCCAAGACCCTCGACATTTGAGCGACTCCTACAATGAGCAGTTCTTC. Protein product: CASSQDPRHLSDSYNEQFF.

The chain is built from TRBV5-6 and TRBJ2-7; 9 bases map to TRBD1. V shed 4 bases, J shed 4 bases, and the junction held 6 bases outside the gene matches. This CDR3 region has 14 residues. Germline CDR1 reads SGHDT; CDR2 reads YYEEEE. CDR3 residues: CASSPGTGLYEQYF. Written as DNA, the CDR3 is TGTGCCAGCAGCCCGGGGACAGGGCTGTACGAGCAGTACTTC.

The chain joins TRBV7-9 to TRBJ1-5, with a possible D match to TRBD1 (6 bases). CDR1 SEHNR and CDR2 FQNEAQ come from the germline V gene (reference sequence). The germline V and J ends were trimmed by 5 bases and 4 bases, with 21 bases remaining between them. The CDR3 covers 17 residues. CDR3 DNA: TGTGCCAGCAGCGCCGCTCCGGGGGGCGTGAGGAATCAGCCCCAGCATTTT. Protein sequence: CASSAAPGGVRNQPQHF.

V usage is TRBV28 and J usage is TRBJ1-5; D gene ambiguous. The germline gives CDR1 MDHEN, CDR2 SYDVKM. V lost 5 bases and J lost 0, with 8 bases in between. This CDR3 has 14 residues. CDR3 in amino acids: CASSGVASNQPQHF. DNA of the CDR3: TGTGCCAGCAGTGGGGTTGCTAGCAATCAGCCCCAGCATTTT.

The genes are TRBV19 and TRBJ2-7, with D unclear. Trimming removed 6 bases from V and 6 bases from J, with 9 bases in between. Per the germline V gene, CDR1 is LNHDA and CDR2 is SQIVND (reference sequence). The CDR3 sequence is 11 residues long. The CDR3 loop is CASRRGSEQYF. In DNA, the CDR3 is TGTGCCAGTAGACGTGGATCCGAGCAGTACTTC.

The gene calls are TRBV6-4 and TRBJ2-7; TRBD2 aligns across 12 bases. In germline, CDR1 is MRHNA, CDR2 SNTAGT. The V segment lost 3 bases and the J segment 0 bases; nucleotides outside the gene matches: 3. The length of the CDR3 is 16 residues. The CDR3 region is CASSESSGRASYEQYF. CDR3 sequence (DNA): TGTGCCAGCAGTGAGTCTAGCGGGAGGGCCTCCTACGAGCAGTACTTC.

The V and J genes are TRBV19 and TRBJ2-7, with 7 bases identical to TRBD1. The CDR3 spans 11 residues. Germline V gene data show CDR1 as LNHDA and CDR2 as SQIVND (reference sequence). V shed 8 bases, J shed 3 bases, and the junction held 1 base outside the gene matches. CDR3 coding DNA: TGTGCCAGTGGGACAGTCTACGAGCAGTACTTC. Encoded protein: CASGTVYEQYF.